Each of the 31 T cell receptor beta chains below was sequenced from the same sample in a study of blood T cell repertoires in COVID-19. The protocol was immunoSEQ multiplex PCR, while the TCRdb copy is restricted to in-frame clones and leaves out a portion. Of roughly 220,000 clones in the sample, roughly 89% were seen once. The sample taken for sequencing was PBMCs or T cells enriched from blood (not recorded which). All receptors derive from a middle-aged woman who had recovered from COVID-19.

The chain is built from TRBV10-3 and TRBJ2-1, with 10 positions matching TRBD2. The junction had 10 bases not matched to a gene; V was cut back by 8 bases and J by 9 bases. Germline CDR1 reads ENHRY; CDR2 reads SYGVKD. This CDR3 is built from 14 residues. The chain's CDR3 is CAIGGLAGESEQFF. The CDR3 nucleotides read TGTGCCATCGGGGGGCTAGCGGGAGAAAGTGAGCAGTTCTTC.

The chain links TRBV11-2 to TRBJ2-5; TRBD1 agrees at 7 bases. The germline V gene has CDR1 SGHAT and CDR2 FQNNGV. CDR3 length equals 17 residues. J gave up 5 bases and V 4 bases, and 16 bases lay outside the gene matches. This chain's CDR3 is CASSSGTEPPQGETQYF. The CDR3, as DNA: TGTGCCAGCAGCTCCGGGACAGAACCTCCGCAGGGGGAGACCCAGTACTTC.

This chain joins TRBV12-3 or TRBV12-4 and TRBJ2-1; the match to TRBD1 covers 8 bases. The ends lost 6 bases at V and 7 bases at J; junction bases unmatched: 2. The CDR3 is 12 amino acids. CDR3 protein: CASRRTGNEQFF. DNA for the CDR3: TGTGCCAGCAGGCGGACAGGGAATGAGCAGTTCTTC.

The rearrangement joins TRBV7-3 to TRBJ2-3; a weak D match, TRBD2 (6 bases). CDR3 length equals 13 residues. Trimming left V 8 bases short and J 2 bases short, with 11 bases between. Germline V gene data show CDR1 as SGHTA and CDR2 as FQGTGA. The CDR3 spells CASGAGPTDTQYF. The CDR3 bases are TGTGCCAGCGGGGCGGGGCCCACAGATACGCAGTATTTT.

J is TRBJ1-2 and V is TRBV5-1, with TRBD1 as a possible D gene (5 bases). This CDR3 has 12 residues. Trimming pared 2 bases from V and 7 bases from J, leaving 9 bases between. Germline values: CDR1 SGHRS, CDR2 YFSETQ. CDR3 region: CASSLTGGGYTF. CDR3 DNA: TGCGCCAGCAGCTTAACAGGCGGTGGCTACACCTTC.

The chain recombines TRBV3-1 (or the pseudogene TRBV3-2) with TRBJ1-4; weak D call: TRBD1 (6 bases). Germline V gene sequence: CDR1 LGHDT, CDR2 YNNKEL (reference sequence). The CDR3 is made up of 15 amino acids. V was cut by 3 bases and J by 6 bases, with 14 bases left in between. CDR3 DNA: TGTGCCAGCAGCCAGGGGCGGCGGACAGATGAAAAACTGTTTTTT. This sequence encodes CASSQGRRTDEKLFF.

The CDR3 nucleotides read TGTGCCAGCTCACCCTCGGGGGGGGGACGGGGCACTGAAGCTTTCTTT. This sequence encodes CASSPSGGGRGTEAFF. The chain links TRBV18 to TRBJ1-1; D perhaps matches TRBD1 (5 bases). Between the trimmed V and J ends, which lost 3 bases and 4 bases, there was a span of 18 bases. This CDR3 region has 16 residues. Germline loops: CDR1 KGHSH, CDR2 LQKENI. The variable domain in full, completed from reference TRBV18 and TRBJ1-1, reads NAGVMQNPRHLVRRRGQEARLRCSPMKGHSHVYWYRQLPEEGLKFMVYLQKENIIDESGMPKERFSAEFPKEGPSILRIQQVVRGDSAAYFCASSPSGGGRGTEAFFGQGTRLTVV.

This chain joins TRBV18 and TRBJ1-3; no clear D gene. V lost 3 bases and J 0 bases, leaving 9 bases between the germline ends. The CDR3 covers 15 residues. Germline V gene data show CDR1 as KGHSH and CDR2 as LQKENI. CDR3 sequence: CASSPGQLSGNTIYF. The CDR3 nucleotides read TGTGCCAGCTCACCGGGCCAACTCTCTGGAAACACCATATATTTT.

V usage is TRBV2 and J usage is TRBJ2-5; maybe TRBD1 (5 bases). The CDR3 has 13 residues. The germline gives CDR1 SNHLY, CDR2 FYNNEI. Between the trimmed V and J ends, which lost 6 bases and 3 bases, there was a span of 11 bases. Here the CDR3 reads CASRGRSKETQYF. CDR3 coding DNA: TGTGCCAGCAGGGGGCGTTCGAAAGAGACCCAGTACTTC.

In its sample, this clone was seen once. The V call is TRBV6-2 or TRBV6-3, the J call TRBJ2-7, with TRBD2 identical over 12 bases. This CDR3 spans 13 amino acids. Germline trimming cut 5 bases from V and 8 bases from J; bases unmatched to any gene: 4. Germline V gene data show CDR1 as MNHEY and CDR2 as SVGEGT. DNA of the CDR3: TGTGCCAGCAGTCGACTAGCGGGAGTGAAGCAGTACGTC. Its translation is CASSRLAGVKQYV.

The chain carries TRBV7-9 and TRBJ1-1, with 9 bases aligning to TRBD1. This CDR3 comprises 17 residues. Germline V gene sequence: CDR1 SEHNR, CDR2 FQNEAQ (reference sequence). V lost 1 base, J lost 3 bases, and 9 bases stayed unmatched. CDR3 sequence: CASSLGGTGLRDTEAFF. The CDR3 nucleotides read TGTGCCAGCAGCTTAGGAGGGACAGGGTTAAGAGACACTGAAGCTTTCTTT.

The chain couples TRBV9 to TRBJ2-1; D might be TRBD2 (6 bases). V lost 0 bases to trimming and J lost 9 bases, with 16 bases between them. This CDR3 comprises 15 residues. Germline loops: CDR1 SGDLS, CDR2 YYNGEE. The CDR3 nucleotides are TGTGCCAGCAGCGTAGCACTAGCACACTTGGGTGAGCAGTTCTTC. Translated: CASSVALAHLGEQFF.

The chain uses TRBV18 and TRBJ1-1; no firm D call. V dropped 3 bases and J dropped 0 bases, with 5 bases sitting between them. The V gene's germline CDR1 is KGHSH and CDR2 LQKENI. The CDR3 totals 13 residues. The CDR3 sequence is CASSPTLNTEAFF. The CDR3, as DNA: TGTGCCAGCTCACCTACATTGAACACTGAAGCTTTCTTT.

The table lists this clone with a few counts. This chain uses TRBV30 with TRBJ1-6; 9 bases line up with TRBD1. The germline gives CDR1 GTSNPN, CDR2 SVGIG (reference sequence). With V trimmed by 2 bases and J by 2 bases, 4 bases remained unmatched. The CDR3 spans 16 residues. CDR3 DNA: TGTGCCTGGAGTACAGGGGGCATGGCCTATAATTCACCCCTCCACTTT. It codes for CAWSTGGMAYNSPLHF.

In its sample, this clone was seen a few times. The chain couples TRBV24-1 to TRBJ1-1; D is unresolved. The CDR3 totals 12 residues. Trimming took 9 bases from V and 3 from J, leaving 10 bases between them. CDR1 and CDR2 from the germline V gene are KGHDR and SFDVKD. The CDR3 loop reads CATSGEYTEAFF. The DNA for the CDR3 is TGTGCCACCTCCGGGGAATACACTGAAGCTTTCTTT.

The chain has TRBV27 and TRBJ1-2; D perhaps matches TRBD1 (6 bases). Germline V gives CDR1 MNHEY, CDR2 SMNVEV (reference sequence). The CDR3 is 14 amino acids. Trimming left V 5 bases short and J 7 bases short, with 17 bases between. The CDR3 bases are TGTGCCAGCAGTCCGCAGGGGCTTTTAGGTGGCTACACCTTC. Amino acids: CASSPQGLLGGYTF.

The chain combines TRBV5-5 with TRBJ2-1; 10 bases map to TRBD1. CDR3 length: 15 amino acids. From germline, CDR1 is SGHKS and CDR2 YYEKEE (reference sequence). Unmatched junction bases numbered 2, after V lost 3 bases and J lost 2 bases. CDR3 protein: CASSSGTGAYNEQFF. Written as DNA, the CDR3 is TGTGCCAGCAGCTCAGGGACAGGGGCCTACAATGAGCAGTTCTTC.

The chain combines TRBV21-1 with TRBJ2-1; the table gives TRBD2 as D, unverified against the DNA. TRBV21-1 is deemed a pseudogene. The CDR3 extends over 18 amino acids. The CDR3 region is CASSNGGHPGRAYNEQFF. In DNA form, the CDR3 reads TGTGCCAGCAGCAATGGAGGTCACCCCGGGAGGGCCTACAATGAGCAGTTCTTC.

This clone was picked up many times. Other DNA sequences in the same sample also yield this CDR3. This rearrangement joins TRBV9 to TRBJ1-2; TRBD1 is a possible D gene (6 bases). V was clipped by 4 bases and J by 2 bases, with 12 bases between them. Germline V gene data show CDR1 as SGDLS and CDR2 as YYNGEE. The CDR3 covers 14 residues. For the CDR3, the DNA is TGTGCCAGCAGCTCACGAGGGGGAAACTATGGCTACACCTTC. Protein sequence: CASSSRGGNYGYTF.

The gene calls are TRBV29-1 and TRBJ2-2, with 7 nucleotides matching TRBD2. Germline values: CDR1 SQVTM, CDR2 ANQGSEA. V lost 6 bases to trimming and J lost 0 bases; unmatched junction nucleotides: 7. The CDR3 totals 15 residues. The CDR3 loop reads CSVRGSGANTGELFF. In DNA form, the CDR3 reads TGCAGCGTCCGGGGGAGCGGGGCGAACACCGGGGAGCTGTTTTTT.

This chain links TRBV11-2 with TRBJ2-3; the D is unclear. The CDR3 has 13 residues. The V end lost 5 bases, the J end lost 8 bases, and 14 bases lay between the germline ends. Germline loops: CDR1 SGHAT, CDR2 FQNNGV. The CDR3 spells CASSPPQAPTQYF. The CDR3 DNA reads TGTGCCAGCAGCCCCCCCCAGGCTCCTACGCAGTATTTT.

The J gene is TRBJ2-5, the V gene TRBV4-1, with TRBD2 identical over 10 bases. Trimming cost V 1 base and J 4 bases; bases outside gene matches: 12. CDR3 length equals 18 residues. Germline values: CDR1 MGHRA, CDR2 YSYEKL. DNA of the CDR3: TGCGCCAGCAGCCAAGGGAGACTAGCGGGTAGAGAGGGAGAGACCCAGTACTTC. Translating it yields CASSQGRLAGREGETQYF.

This chain joins TRBV10-2 and TRBJ2-5, with 9 bases aligning to TRBD1. The ends lost 6 bases at V and 4 bases at J; junction bases unmatched: 3. The CDR3 runs 13 residues. The germline CDR1 and CDR2 sequences are WSHSY and SAAADI. CDR3 nucleotide sequence: TGCGCCAGCAGAACAGGGGGCTCAGAGACCCAGTACTTC. Amino acids: CASRTGGSETQYF.

The V gene is TRBV11-3, the J gene TRBJ2-3, with 9 bases aligning to TRBD1. CDR3 length: 16 amino acids. Trimming at V came to 3 bases and at J to 4 bases, leaving 8 bases not matched to a gene. The germline CDR1 and CDR2 sequences are SGHNT and YENEEA. The CDR3 DNA follows: TGTGCCAGCAGCTTTTTCCGGGACAGGGTACCAGATACGCAGTATTTT. Translated: CASSFFRDRVPDTQYF.

A single count supports this clone. The chain joins TRBV7-8 to TRBJ2-7; TRBD2 matches at 11 bases. V shed 1 base and J 4 bases; nucleotides not matched to a gene: 6. The CDR3 loop spans 16 amino acids. Germline V lookup: CDR1 SGHVS, CDR2 FQNEAQ. CDR3 in amino acids: CASSLGISGREYEQYV. The CDR3 DNA follows: TGTGCCAGCAGCTTAGGAATTAGCGGGAGGGAGTACGAGCAGTACGTC.

This clone was found once. This chain connects TRBV10-2 to TRBJ2-5; 10 nucleotides match TRBD2. The V segment lost 6 bases and the J segment 5 bases; nucleotides outside the gene matches: 6. Germline lookup yields CDR1 WSHSY and CDR2 SAAADI. CDR3 length equals 14 residues. The chain's CDR3 is CASRASGREETQYF. The CDR3 nucleotides are TGCGCCAGCAGGGCAAGCGGGAGGGAGGAGACCCAGTACTTC.

The V gene is TRBV7-9, the J gene TRBJ2-3; 11 positions match TRBD2. CDR1 is SEHNR and CDR2 is FQNEAQ in the germline V gene (reference sequence). The CDR3 spans 15 residues. J gave up 5 bases and V 5 bases, and 6 bases lay outside the gene matches. CDR3 loop: CASSPRTSGQDTQYF. CDR3 bases: TGTGCCAGCAGCCCGCGGACTAGCGGGCAAGATACGCAGTATTTT.

V usage is TRBV7-9 and J usage is TRBJ2-1; TRBD2 agrees at 9 bases. V dropped 6 bases and J dropped 1; count of bases not matched to a gene: 10. The CDR3 has 17 amino acids. Looked up from germline, CDR1 is SEHNR and CDR2 is FQNEAQ (reference sequence). The CDR3 is CASSLTSTSGSYNEQFF. DNA for the CDR3: TGTGCCAGCAGTTTAACCTCGACTAGCGGTTCCTACAATGAGCAGTTCTTC.

Remarks on this clone: Within the sample, other DNA sequences also encode this same CDR3. The rearrangement joins TRBV10-3 to TRBJ2-5; TRBD1 might be the D (6 bases). Germline V CDR1 and CDR2: ENHRY, SYGVKD. Between the trimmed V and J ends, which lost 9 bases and 0 bases, there was a span of 8 bases. The CDR3 runs to 12 residues. The DNA of the CDR3 is TGTGCCATAGGGGGTAACCAAGAGACCCAGTACTTC. Its protein product is CAIGGNQETQYF.

This chain uses TRBV10-3 with TRBJ1-2, with a possible D match to TRBD1 (6 bases). CDR3 length equals 13 residues. V was cut by 10 bases and J by 5 bases, with 17 bases left in between. CDR1 and CDR2 (germline): ENHRY, SYGVKD. Here the CDR3 reads CASSSGGRYGYTF. The CDR3 coding sequence is TGTGCCAGTTCCTCGGGGGGGCGGTATGGCTACACCTTC.

This clone was picked up one time. This chain connects TRBV15 to TRBJ1-1, with D possibly matching TRBD1 (5 bases). CDR1 is LNHNV, CDR2 YYDKDF, per germline (reference sequence). Trimming removed 1 base from V and 5 bases from J, with 11 bases in between. The CDR3 contains 14 residues. The CDR3 DNA follows: TGTGCCACCAGCAGAGGTTTCCGGGGGACTGAAGCTTTCTTT. Protein sequence: CATSRGFRGTEAFF. The full variable domain, with the rest looked up from reference TRBV15 and TRBJ1-1, is DAMVIQNPRYQVTQFGKPVTLSCSQTLNHNVMYWYQQKSSQAPKLLFHYYDKDFNNEADTPDNFQSRRPNTSFCFLDIRSPGLGDTAMYLCATSRGFRGTEAFFGQGTRLTVV.